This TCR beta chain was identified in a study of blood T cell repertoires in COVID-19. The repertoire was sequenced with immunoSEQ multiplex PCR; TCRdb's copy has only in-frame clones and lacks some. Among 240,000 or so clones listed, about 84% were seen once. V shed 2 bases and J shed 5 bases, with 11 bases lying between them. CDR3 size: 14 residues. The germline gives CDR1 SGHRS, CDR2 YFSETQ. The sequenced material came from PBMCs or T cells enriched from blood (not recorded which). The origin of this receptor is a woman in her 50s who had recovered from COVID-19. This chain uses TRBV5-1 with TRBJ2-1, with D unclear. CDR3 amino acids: CASSFPGFDNEQFF. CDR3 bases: TGCGCCAGCAGCTTTCCCGGGTTCGACAATGAGCAGTTCTTC.